These T cell receptor beta chains were read from a single sample in a study of T cell responses to AZD1222 COVID-19 vaccine. Assay used: immunoSEQ multiplex PCR; TCRdb lists only in-frame clones, some missing. The data show approximately 110,000 clones, with around 86% seen just once and 1% to 1.5% held by the top ten. The input for sequencing was peripheral blood, taken on day 0 of AZD1222 vaccination. All receptors derive from an adult in good health. Each CDR3 is given with its conserved first and last residue. D genes are given only for firm matches. Clone size is shown for a subset of rows, as once, few, many or a class of expanded clone.

>.|TRBJ1-6|TRBV3-1/TRBV3-2|TRBD1
TGTGCCAGCAGCCAAGATCTGGGGACAGGGGGTTATAATTCACCCCTCCACTTT
CASSQDLGTGGYNSPLHF
>.|TRBJ2-3|TRBV9|TRBD2
TGTGCCAGCAGCGGGTCTAGCGGGGGGATTAATACGCAGTATTTT
CASSGSSGGINTQYF
>.|TRBJ1-2|TRBV28|.
TGTGCCAGCAGTAAAATCTTAGGGATTCAAAACTATGGCTACACCTTC
CASSKILGIQNYGYTF
>.|TRBJ2-3|TRBV6-1|TRBD1
TGTGCCAGCAGTGAAGCGACAGGGGGCGCAGATACGCAGTATTTT
CASSEATGGADTQYF
>once|TRBJ2-7|TRBV7-9|TRBD1
TGTGCCAGCAGCTTAGGGACAGGACGAACCTACGAGCAGTACTTC
CASSLGTGRTYEQYF
>few|TRBJ2-1|TRBV12-3/TRBV12-4|.
TGTGCCACCGGGACTCCGGACAATGAGCAGTTCTTC
CATGTPDNEQFF
>.|TRBJ1-1|TRBV4-2|TRBD1
TGTGCCAGCAGCCCGGACAGGGGCACTGAAGCTTTCTTT
CASSPDRGTEAFF
>.|TRBJ1-2|TRBV4-1|.
TGCGCCAGCAGCCAAGAATCATGGGGACTCGGAAATGGCTACACCTTC
CASSQESWGLGNGYTF
>.|TRBJ2-1|TRBV19|TRBD2
TGTGCCAGTAGTATAGGTCTAGCGGGGGGGTCCTACAATGAGCAGTTCTTC
CASSIGLAGGSYNEQFF
>.|TRBJ2-3|TRBV3-1/TRBV3-2|.
TGTGCCAGCAGCCAAGCAGATACGCAGTATTTT
CASSQADTQYF
>.|TRBJ2-1|TRBV6-2/TRBV6-3|TRBD2
TGTGCCAGCAGTTACCGGTGGCGGGGGGAGAACAATGAGCAGTTCTTC
CASSYRWRGENNEQFF
>.|TRBJ2-7|TRBV7-9|TRBD1
TGTGCCAGCAGCTTGGGACAGGGGTTGTCTTTCGAGCAGTACTTC
CASSLGQGLSFEQYF
>.|TRBJ2-5|TRBV5-6|TRBD2
TGTGCCAGCAGCTTGTCTGGCGGGGGGGCGTACCAAGAGACCCAGTACTTC
CASSLSGGGAYQETQYF
>.|TRBJ2-2|TRBV7-9|.
TGTGCCAGCAGCGGTAGCGGGGAGCTGTTTTTT
CASSGSGELFF
>.|TRBJ2-7|TRBV11-2|TRBD1
TGTGCCAGCAGTCCGGACAGGGCGAAGCAGTACTTC
CASSPDRAKQYF
>few|TRBJ2-6|TRBV27|.
TGTGCCAGCAGTGGGGCGTCGTCTGGGGCCAACGTCCTGACTTTC
CASSGASSGANVLTF
>.|TRBJ2-1|TRBV7-9|.
TGTGCCAGCAGCTTAGAGATAGGGGGCTACAATGAGCAGTTCTTC
CASSLEIGGYNEQFF
>.|TRBJ1-4|TRBV4-2|.
TGTGCCAGCAGCCAATTAGCGGGGCCAACTAATGAAAAACTGTTTTTT
CASSQLAGPTNEKLFF
>.|TRBJ2-1|TRBV18|.
TGTGCCAGCTCACCACCAAATAGGGATAGACATGAGCAGTTCTTC
CASSPPNRDRHEQFF
>.|TRBJ1-2|TRBV4-3|.
TGCGCCAGCAGCCAAGCCATCCTGACATCGGTCTATGGCTACACCTTC
CASSQAILTSVYGYTF
>.|TRBJ1-1|TRBV5-4|.
TGTGCCAGCAGCTTGGTCAACAGGGACAAGACTGAAGCTTTCTTT
CASSLVNRDKTEAFF
>.|TRBJ2-7|TRBV4-2|.
TGTGCCAGCAGCCCGGTTTCGCCCTCCTACGAGCAGTACTTC
CASSPVSPSYEQYF
>once|TRBJ1-2|TRBV19|.
TGTGCCAGTACCTGGAGGGAGTTTGGCTATGGCTACACCTTC
CASTWREFGYGYTF
>.|TRBJ1-2|TRBV3-1/TRBV3-2|TRBD1
TGTGCCAGCAGCCAAGTCGGGACAGGGGATGGCTACACCTTC
CASSQVGTGDGYTF
>.|TRBJ1-4|TRBV2|TRBD1
TGTGCCAGCTCCTCAGGGGGCGAAAAACTGTTTTTT
CASSSGGEKLFF
>few|TRBJ1-5|TRBV4-3|.
TGCGCCAGCAGCCAAGATCAAGGGCCCAATCAGCCCCAGCATTTT
CASSQDQGPNQPQHF
>once|TRBJ2-7|TRBV6-2/TRBV6-3|TRBD1
TGTGCCAGCAGTTACTCCCACAGGGGACCTCACTACGAGCAGTACTTC
CASSYSHRGPHYEQYF
>.|TRBJ2-7|TRBV3-1/TRBV3-2|TRBD1
TGTGCCAGCAGCCGACATACCAGGACAGGGAGTTTATACGAGCAGTACTTC
CASSRHTRTGSLYEQYF
>.|TRBJ2-3|TRBV2|.
TGTGCCAGCACCGACGGGCGGGGCACAGATACGCAGTATTTT
CASTDGRGTDTQYF
>.|TRBJ1-1|TRBV4-1|TRBD1
TGCGCCAGCAGCCAAATCGGACAGGGTAACACTGAAGCTTTCTTT
CASSQIGQGNTEAFF
>few|TRBJ2-7|TRBV7-8|TRBD1
TGTGCCAGCAGCCTACCTGACAGGGCCTACGAGCAGTACTTC
CASSLPDRAYEQYF
>.|TRBJ1-4|TRBV5-1|.
TGCGCCAGCAGCTTGGGGACTTTTTTGCGGTTAGCTCCAGGGGCAACTAATGAAAAACTGTTTTTT
CASSLGTFLRLAPGATNEKLFF
>few|TRBJ1-3|TRBV19|TRBD1
TGTGCCAGTAGTATGGGGGACAGACTCCTCTCTGGAAACACCATATATTTT
CASSMGDRLLSGNTIYF
>.|TRBJ1-2|TRBV9|.
TGTGCCAGCAGCCCGACAGCCGTTTCCAACTATGGCTACACCTTC
CASSPTAVSNYGYTF
>.|TRBJ1-1|TRBV7-8|TRBD1
TGTGCCAGCAGCTTCGTACGAGGACAGGGCGACACTGAAGCTTTCTTT
CASSFVRGQGDTEAFF
>few|TRBJ2-7|TRBV5-1|.
TGCGCCAGCAGCAAAGACTCCTTACCCCACTACGAGCAGTACTTC
CASSKDSLPHYEQYF
>few|TRBJ2-1|TRBV18|.
TGTGCCAGCTCACCACCAGCGGGACAGGCTACCGAGCAGTTCTTC
CASSPPAGQATEQFF
>.|TRBJ2-5|TRBV4-1|TRBD2
TGCGCCAGCAGCCATTTTCCTAGCGGAAAGGGAGAGACCCAGTACTTC
CASSHFPSGKGETQYF
>.|TRBJ2-7|TRBV5-6|TRBD1
TGTGCCAGCAGCTGGACCGGGACAGGGTCCTACGAGCAGTACTTC
CASSWTGTGSYEQYF
>.|TRBJ2-7|TRBV19|.
TGTGCCAGTGCGGACTGGACGGGCTCCTACGAGCAGTACTTC
CASADWTGSYEQYF
>.|TRBJ1-2|TRBV4-1|.
TGCGCCAGCAGCCAAGATCGAGGCAGGGGAGGCTATGGCTACACCTTC
CASSQDRGRGGYGYTF
>.|TRBJ2-7|TRBV9|TRBD1
TGTGCCAGCAGCGAGGGGGCGAGCTCTTACGAGCAGTACTTC
CASSEGASSYEQYF
>few|TRBJ1-1|TRBV5-1|TRBD1
TGCGCCAGCAGCACAGTTTCCAGGGGGCTCACTGAAGCTTTCTTT
CASSTVSRGLTEAFF
>.|TRBJ2-7|TRBV21-1|.
TGTGCCAGCAGCACCGATCGGACAGGGGCCACATACGAGCAGTACTTC
CASSTDRTGATYEQYF
>.|TRBJ1-5|TRBV6-5|TRBD1
TGTGCCAGCAGTTACGTGACAGGGAACAATCAGCCCCAGCATTTT
CASSYVTGNNQPQHF
>.|TRBJ1-3|TRBV5-4|.
TGTGCCAGCAGCTTGGTAGGGACGGGAAACACCATATATTTT
CASSLVGTGNTIYF
>.|TRBJ2-3|TRBV29-1|TRBD1
TGCAGCGTTGAAGGAGGGGTCAGGGGGACAGATACGCAGTATTTT
CSVEGGVRGTDTQYF
>once|TRBJ2-1|TRBV4-2|TRBD1
TGTGCCAGCAGTTTCTCGGACAGGGGGAATGAGCAGTTCTTC
CASSFSDRGNEQFF
>.|TRBJ2-7|TRBV28|.
TGTGCCAGCACCCTGACAGCCACCTACGAGCAGTACTTC
CASTLTATYEQYF
>.|TRBJ2-5|TRBV7-2|TRBD1
TGTGCCAGCAGCCCCCGCGGACAGGGGGCATTGCGAGAGACCCAGTACTTC
CASSPRGQGALRETQYF
>once|TRBJ2-1|TRBV27|TRBD1
TGTGCCAGCAGTTTAACCTCGACAGGGGTAAACCCTCTAAGCTACAATGAGCAGTTCTTC
CASSLTSTGVNPLSYNEQFF
>.|TRBJ1-2|TRBV29-1|.
TGCAGCGCCCGAGGGACATTTATCAGCGGCTACACCTTC
CSARGTFISGYTF
>few|TRBJ2-7|TRBV3-1/TRBV3-2|TRBD1
TGTGCCAGCAGTCCGACAGGGGATTTGGAGCAGTACTTC
CASSPTGDLEQYF
>.|TRBJ1-2|TRBV6-5|.
TGTGCCAGCGGGCAGGGAGGAGGCGGCTACACCTTC
CASGQGGGGYTF
>.|TRBJ2-7|TRBV18|TRBD1
TGTGCCAGCTCACCACGCCAGGGGGCCTACGAGCAGTACTTC
CASSPRQGAYEQYF
>.|TRBJ1-5|TRBV13|.
TGTGCCAGCAGCTTAGGTGGTCAGCCCCAGCATTTT
CASSLGGQPQHF
>.|TRBJ1-1|TRBV7-9|.
TGTGCCAGCAGCCCGGGAGGCACTGAAGCTTTCTTT
CASSPGGTEAFF
>.|TRBJ1-2|TRBV29-1|.
TGCAGCGTCATTGACAACAGCTATGGCTACACCTTC
CSVIDNSYGYTF
>.|TRBJ1-1|TRBV7-2|.
TGTGCCAGCAGCTTAGATAGGCGGGCCACTGAAGCTTTCTTT
CASSLDRRATEAFF